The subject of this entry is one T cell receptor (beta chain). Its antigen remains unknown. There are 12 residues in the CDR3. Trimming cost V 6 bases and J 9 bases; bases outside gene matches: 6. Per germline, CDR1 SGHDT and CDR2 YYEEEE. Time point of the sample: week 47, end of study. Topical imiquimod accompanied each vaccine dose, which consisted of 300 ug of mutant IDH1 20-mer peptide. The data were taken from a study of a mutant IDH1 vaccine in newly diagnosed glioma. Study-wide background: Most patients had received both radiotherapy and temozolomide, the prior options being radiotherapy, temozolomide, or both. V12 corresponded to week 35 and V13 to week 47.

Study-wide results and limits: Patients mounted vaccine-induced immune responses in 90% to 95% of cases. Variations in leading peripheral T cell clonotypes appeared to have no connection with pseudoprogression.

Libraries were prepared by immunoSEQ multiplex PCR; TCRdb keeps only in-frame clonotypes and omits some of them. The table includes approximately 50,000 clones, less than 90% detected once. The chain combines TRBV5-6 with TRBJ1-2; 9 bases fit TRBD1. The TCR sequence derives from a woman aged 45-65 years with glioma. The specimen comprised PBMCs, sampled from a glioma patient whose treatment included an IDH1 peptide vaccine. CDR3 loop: CASTTGGLSYTF. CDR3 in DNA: TGTGCCAGCACGACAGGGGGGTTAAGCTACACCTTC.